This T cell receptor (beta chain) was sequenced in a study of cytomegalovirus exposure and HLA in healthy donors (dated by TCRdb to about 2017). Background on the whole study: An earlier analysis of around 600 of the donors reported more than 250 Gb of sequence data and more than 90 million unique TCR beta sequences from roughly 200 million T cells. In a later genetic analysis, genome-wide SNP genotypes for about 55% of the roughly 700 donors were used, and that subset was treated as a discovery cohort. The number of donors typed differed by locus, with about 620-630 for A, B, C, DRB1 and DQB1, roughly 520 for DQA1, 600 to 610 for DPA1, and 450 to 480 for DPB1. Alongside the repertoire data, information on donor age, sex, ethnicity and CMV serostatus was compiled. Rather than using new phenotypic data, the later analysis identified candidate immune exposures from TCR beta sequences and from how often those sequences occurred across donors. To predict cytomegalovirus infection status, the study brought together high-throughput TCR immunosequencing, statistical association of individual TCRs with disease status, and machine learning. A later analysis re-examined previously published TCR beta repertoires from more than 550 donors and added high-resolution HLA genotyping to investigate patterns of TCR occurrence. All discovery cohort repertoires had been generated on a single sequencing platform. A handful of DR-DQ haplotypes were handled as single units for association and clustering because linkage in the cohort was strong. Of the 300 to 400 genotyped donors, about 80% fell in the genetic ancestry cluster associated with self-reported Caucasian donors. The study aimed to test whether signatures of past pathogen exposure could be identified by cataloging public T cell receptors. Among several hundred genotyped donors of the cohort, an average of roughly 230,000 unique TCR beta nucleotide sequences was sequenced per donor, of which 15% to 20% were non-productive. HLA typing covered class I and class II loci at four-digit resolution. In an earlier analysis of 587 of the donors, high-throughput TCR beta sequencing was used to judge whether each TCR beta V gene segment behaved as functional or pseudogenic. The study profiled the T cell repertoires of around 700 subjects by immunosequencing and related them to cytomegalovirus serostatus. Approximately 310 gigabases of sequencing data and around 87 million unique TCR sequences were included in an early release covering about 700 HLA-typed donors. Along with the approximately 650-subject first cohort, a separate validation cohort of some 130 different subjects was used. General findings and caveats noted by the study authors: Linkage disequilibrium might explain the correlated functional status among segregating V segments, but an unknown experimental factor could not be ruled out. Broadly in line with IMGT annotations, most TCR beta V segments showed up in productive rearrangements about 87% or about 30% of the time in an earlier analysis of under 700 of the donors. A later analysis found that TCR association rates varied across HLA loci, with DRB1 alleles showing the most associated TCRs and HLA-C alleles the fewest. Most CMV-associated TCR beta chains appeared to be HLA-restricted in a later analysis, and the HLA associations seemed to be driven largely by CMV exposure. Most TCR sequences were seen in very few donors, while some public TCRs were found in many individuals. HLA typing was unavailable for some donors at each locus, so association tests used only the typed subset. A later genetic analysis reported fewer N-insertions in productive TCRs among donors in an Asian-associated ancestry cluster than the approximately 700-donor mean. Because the 87-base-pair reads could not distinguish some IMGT-functional V segments, including TRBV6-2 and TRBV6-3, those segments were excluded. A total of 164 TCR beta chains were listed by the study as associated with cytomegalovirus. The cohort was sequenced for TCR beta chains only, and without alpha or paired-chain data the features that could be detected were limited. An association between a missense DCLRE1C variant and V-gene and J-gene trimming of TCR beta chains was found in a later genetic analysis and replicated in an independent cohort. Because counts were too low, about 18 rarely observed V segments, including chromosome 9 orphons, were excluded from the earlier analysis of several hundred of the donors. Immune exposure information for the cohort was limited to CMV serostatus. A cluster of highly shared sequence variants was judged likely to be a technical artifact of the sequencing pipeline. When HLA alleles, especially DR and DQ, strongly co-occurred, attributing TCR associations to individual alleles was difficult. It was suggested by the authors that the approach could potentially be generalized to other disease states and immunological phenotypes. Sequencing depth was assumed to be roughly uniform across donors in the presence/absence analyses, though that assumption may not hold. A later analysis associated 15,000 to 20,000 TCR beta sequences with specific HLA alleles at a false discovery rate of 0.05. A later analysis found that HLA-associated TCR beta chains were more clonally expanded and had lower generation probabilities than equally common non-associated chains. A further reported finding was that TCR beta sequences accurately predicted the HLA-A and HLA-B alleles for most subjects in the first cohort. A later analysis reported that several top co-occurrence clusters appeared linked to parvovirus B19, influenza, CMV and Epstein-Barr virus. The classifier was reported to diagnose cytomegalovirus status with high specificity and sensitivity in both the original and validation cohorts. Three of the identified cytomegalovirus-associated TCR beta chains were confirmed in vitro to be specific for cytomegalovirus antigens.

As concerns this clone: What antigen it recognizes has not been identified. No much larger clone exists at a distance of one base, and base qualities are not known.

The library relied on the immunoSEQ multiplex PCR assay. For the multiplex PCR, a mixture combining 60 forward primers for TCR Vbeta segments and 13 reverse primers for TCR Jbeta segments was used. A multiplex PCR assay on genomic DNA amplified the CDR3 region of rearranged TCR beta genes. On the Illumina HiSeq System, the amplified TCR beta libraries were sequenced as 87-base-pair reads. Processing in the source paper ran as follows. Across the 666 repertoires, a later analysis counted 80 million or so unique TCR beta chains, around 11 million of which were shared by at least two donors. Raw reads were error-corrected and collapsed into unique sequences by a nearest-neighbor algorithm in which closely related sequences were merged to remove PCR and sequencing errors. To assign V, D and J gene segments, CDR3 sequences were aligned to IMGT reference sequences. For a sequence to be retained, a match of at least six nucleotides to both a V gene segment and a J gene segment was required. A rearrangement counted as productive if the CDR3 had no stop codons and remained in frame with V and J, and every other rearrangement counted as non-productive. CDR3 was defined according to IMGT convention as the region running from the second conserved V-encoded cysteine to the conserved J-encoded phenylalanine. Sequences without an unambiguous match to a single V gene segment were excluded from the earlier analysis of approximately 560 of the donors. In an earlier analysis of a few hundred of the donors, V segments were called functional above 56.7% productive rearrangements and were called segregating when the between-donor standard deviation exceeded 5%. A statistical classification framework was built to diagnose cytomegalovirus status from the catalog of TCR beta chain sequences. In a later analysis, V and J genes were assigned by comparing TCR nucleotide sequences against IMGT/GENE-DB human TR gene sequences. The TCRdist pipeline was used in a later analysis to assign CDR3 sequences and most-parsimonious VDJ recombination scenarios. In a later analysis, each TCR beta chain was defined by its CDR3 amino acid sequence together with its V-gene family, and reads lacking a unique V-gene family were excluded. As a way to deal with suspected cross-contamination and a sequencing artifact, a later analysis dropped approximately 590 nucleotide sequences that were highly shared and had low generation probability. In a later analysis, a clonal expansion index for each public chain was calculated from normalized within-repertoire ranks of inferred template counts. A later analysis computed generation probabilities with a VDJ recombination model fitted to out-of-frame rearrangements, and checked the results against IGoR. In a later analysis, TCR-TCR, TCR-HLA and TCR-CMV co-occurrence was scored with hypergeometric tests, and a repertoire-size bias correction was applied to TCR pairs. False discovery rates were estimated in a later analysis by permuting HLA or CMV assignments 20 times. In a later analysis, co-occurring TCRs were grouped using DBSCAN, and TCRdist sequence similarity was added for clustering within HLA-allele-positive subsets. For co-occurrence clustering, repertoires with fewer than 30,000 or more than 120,000 public chains were excluded, along with five or six repertoires with anomalous nucleotide sharing. This is the immuneACCESS table as TCRdb keeps it, with only in-frame sequences that have V and J called. A part of the clones is gone; compared with another copy, unresolved V genes explain less than half, and the rest is unexplained. V, J and clone size are taken as reported in that table, and D and trimming were inferred from the DNA itself. The sample table contains about 140,000 clones; only one count was recorded for approximately 70% of them. 1.5% to 2% of the sample is in the top ten clones.

Based on the germline V gene (reference sequence), the CDR1 and CDR2 sequences are SGHAT and FQDESV. Including cysteine and phenylalanine, the CDR3 has 15 amino acids. Only CDR3 DNA remains: 45 bases, in frame from the first base. V is trimmed back by 5 bases and J by 1 base, and the junction contains 6 bases that no gene match accounts for. The cohort was made up of hundreds of healthy bone marrow donors. At the time of sampling, every cohort member was nominally healthy, though immune exposures that went unrecorded were likely present. Of the roughly 670 cohort members, about 270 had a positive CMV serostatus and about 350 had a negative one, while no CMV serostatus was recorded for the donor. Each donor provided a peripheral blood sample, and peripheral blood mononuclear cells were used for TCR beta sequencing. The Qiagen DNeasy Blood Extraction Kit was used to extract genomic DNA from the blood cell samples.

Sample: PBMCs. The TCR sequence derives from a human donor in good health. The chain is encoded by TRBV11-1 joined to TRBJ2-5; the central 8 bases match TRBD2. CDR3 region: CASSPRGGLQETQYF. In nucleotide form, the sequence is TGTGCCAGCAGCCCACGGGGGGGTCTCCAAGAGACCCAGTACTTC.